The 27 T cell receptor beta chains reported below all come from one sample, sequenced in a study of cytomegalovirus exposure and HLA in healthy donors. The PCR employed 60 Vbeta primers together with 13 Jbeta primers. Assay used: immunoSEQ multiplex PCR; TCRdb lists only in-frame clones, some missing. The sample yields over 150,000 clones, 60% to 80% seen once. Sequencing input: PBMCs. All receptors come from a man aged 55-75 years in good health and CMV-seronegative.

Remarks on this clone: Other nucleotide sequences from this sample produce the same CDR3. The chain uses TRBV6-5 and TRBJ2-7; 8 bases align to TRBD2. CDR1 is MNHEY, CDR2 SVGAGI, per germline. Unmatched junction bases numbered 12, after V lost 6 bases and J lost 2 bases. The CDR3 spans 16 residues. In nucleotides, the CDR3 is TGTGCCAGCAGCTACCGGGGGGGTTGGATCCCCTACGAGCAGTACTTC. This codes for CASSYRGGWIPYEQYF.

In DNA, the CDR3 is TGTGCCAGCAGCCTAACAGGGGGATGGGATAGTGAAAAACTGTTTTTT. It encodes CASSLTGGWDSEKLFF. V is TRBV7-8 and J is TRBJ1-4; TRBD1 matches 8 bases. Germline V gene sequence: CDR1 SGHVS, CDR2 FQNEAQ. After removal of 5 bases from V and 7 bases from J, the junction contained 12 bases not matched to a gene. The CDR3 extends over 16 amino acids.

V and J are TRBV5-1 and TRBJ2-6; TRBD1 aligns across 10 bases. CDR3 size: 19 residues. Germline V gives CDR1 SGHRS, CDR2 YFSETQ. J gave up 2 bases and V 4 bases, and 12 bases lay outside the gene matches. Here the CDR3 reads CASSARDRGQYAGANVLTF. The CDR3, as DNA: TGCGCCAGCAGCGCAAGAGACAGGGGGCAGTATGCTGGGGCCAACGTCCTGACTTTC.

This clone was detected once. This chain joins TRBV18 and TRBJ1-5, with TRBD1 as a possible D gene (5 bases). Trimming pared 2 bases from V and 5 bases from J, leaving 10 bases between. Germline-derived CDR1 and CDR2 are KGHSH and LQKENI. This CDR3 contains 14 residues. This chain's CDR3 is CASSPSGGDQPQHF. The DNA for the CDR3 is TGTGCCAGCTCACCATCGGGGGGGGATCAGCCCCAGCATTTT.

This clone came up a few times. The rearrangement uses TRBV9 and TRBJ2-4; weak D call: TRBD2 (5 bases). V lost 3 bases and J 8 bases, leaving 12 bases between the germline ends. Germline V lookup: CDR1 SGDLS, CDR2 YYNGEE. The CDR3 is made up of 13 amino acids. The CDR3 DNA reads TGTGCCAGCAGCGGCGAGGTGGAGGACATTCAGTACTTC. Residues: CASSGEVEDIQYF.

The V gene is TRBV28, the J gene TRBJ1-5; D remains unclear. CDR1 is MDHEN and CDR2 is SYDVKM in the germline V gene. The CDR3 has 13 amino acids. V was clipped by 9 bases and J by 0 bases, with 9 bases between them. DNA for the CDR3: TGTGCCAGTCGTGACTATAGCAATCAGCCCCAGCATTTT. Protein: CASRDYSNQPQHF.

The V and J genes are TRBV5-4 and TRBJ2-5; a possible D gene is TRBD2 (7 bases). Near its end, the DNA agrees better with TRBJ2-7, so the J call may be wrong. CDR1 is SGHNT, CDR2 YYREEE, per germline (reference sequence). The CDR3 sequence is 14 residues long. The CDR3 DNA reads as TGTGCCAGCAGCTTGGACGGGGGGCTCCACGAGCAGTACTTC. Translation gives CASSLDGGLHEQYF.

This chain links TRBV7-2 with TRBJ1-2; 10 bases map to TRBD1. This CDR3 is 15 amino acids long. Germline V CDR1 and CDR2: SGHTA, FQGNSA. Trimming took 5 bases from V and 1 from J; bases not matched to a gene: 4. In DNA form, the CDR3 reads TGTGCCAGCAGCGGACAGGGGGGAGGTAACTATGGCTACACCTTC. Amino acids: CASSGQGGGNYGYTF.

The chain uses TRBV28 and TRBJ1-1; 10 bases are a match to TRBD1. The length of the CDR3 is 15 residues. V gave up 6 bases and J gave up 2 bases; unmatched junction bases: 6. Germline loops: CDR1 MDHEN, CDR2 SYDVKM. CDR3: CASSGKTGGNTEAFF. The CDR3, as DNA: TGTGCCAGCAGCGGTAAGACAGGGGGCAACACTGAAGCTTTCTTT.

The chain couples TRBV27 to TRBJ2-3, with 10 bases that match TRBD2. CDR1 and CDR2 from the germline V gene are MNHEY and SMNVEV (reference sequence). V was pared by 2 bases and J by 6 bases, with 8 bases of the junction left unmatched. The CDR3 totals 16 residues. CDR3 residues: CASSLGLAGAEDTQYF. The CDR3 region has the DNA TGTGCCAGCAGTTTAGGCCTAGCGGGAGCGGAGGATACGCAGTATTTT.

This chain links TRBV7-2 with TRBJ2-7, with 9 bases matching TRBD1. The germline gives CDR1 SGHTA, CDR2 FQGNSA. J gave up 1 base and V 3 bases, and 1 base lay outside the gene matches. The CDR3 totals 14 residues. CDR3 sequence reads: CASSFGTGSYEQYF. The DNA of the CDR3 is TGTGCCAGCAGCTTCGGGACAGGGTCCTACGAGCAGTACTTC.

This chain links TRBV6-1 with TRBJ2-3, with unresolved D. The V and J ends lost 2 bases and 2 bases respectively, with 8 bases between them. The germline V gene encodes CDR1 MNHNS and CDR2 SASEGT. The CDR3 length is 14 residues. The CDR3 protein is CASSEQLFTDTQYF. The CDR3 bases are TGTGCCAGCAGTGAACAGTTATTCACAGATACGCAGTATTTT.

V gene TRBV27 combines with J gene TRBJ2-7, with 12 bases aligning to TRBD2. CDR1 and CDR2 (germline): MNHEY, SMNVEV (reference sequence). V lost 5 bases to trimming and J lost 2 bases; unmatched junction nucleotides: 13. The CDR3 is 18 amino acids. The CDR3 bases are TGTGCCAGCAGTCCGATGACCCTCGCTAGCGGGGGGGCCTACGAGCAGTACTTC. Translating gives CASSPMTLASGGAYEQYF.

This chain connects TRBV19 to TRBJ1-5; TRBD1 agrees at 8 bases. The J segment lost 0 bases and the V segment lost 5 bases, leaving 9 bases of the junction unmatched. CDR3 length: 17 residues. Looked up from germline, CDR1 is LNHDA and CDR2 is SQIVND (reference sequence). The CDR3: CASSPLDRDYSNQPQHF. CDR3 nucleotides: TGTGCCAGTAGTCCCTTGGACAGGGATTATAGCAATCAGCCCCAGCATTTT.

In regard to this clone: Other DNA variants within this sample encode the same CDR3. The chain uses TRBV9 and TRBJ2-5; D possibly corresponds to TRBD2 (5 bases). The CDR3 length is 14 residues. CDR1 and CDR2 from the germline V gene are SGDLS and YYNGEE. The germline V and J ends were trimmed by 0 bases and 2 bases, with 8 bases remaining between them. The CDR3 region has the DNA TGTGCCAGCAGCGTAGATCGGGGACAAGAGACCCAGTACTTC. Its protein is CASSVDRGQETQYF.

The J gene is TRBJ1-2, the V gene TRBV27; tentative D call: TRBD1 (6 bases). V was cut by 5 bases and J by 4 bases, with 11 bases left in between. CDR1 is MNHEY, CDR2 SMNVEV, per germline (reference sequence). This CDR3 is 13 amino acids long. The chain's CDR3 is CASSLTGLYGYTF. CDR3 coding DNA: TGTGCCAGCAGTCTTACAGGGCTCTATGGCTACACCTTC.

There are a few counts of this clone. The genes are TRBV6-5 and TRBJ2-3; D possibly corresponds to TRBD1 (5 bases). The CDR3 loop spans 15 amino acids. Germline V gene lookup returns CDR1 MNHEY and CDR2 SVGAGI. V lost 5 bases and J 1 base, leaving 13 bases between the germline ends. In DNA, the CDR3 is TGTGCCAGCAGTAGGACCAGGGATCGCACAGATACGCAGTATTTT. As protein: CASSRTRDRTDTQYF.

The genes are TRBV5-1 and TRBJ2-3; 7 nucleotides align to TRBD2. The CDR3 length is 15 residues. CDR1 is SGHRS, CDR2 YFSETQ, per germline. V shed 5 bases and J 2 bases; nucleotides not matched to a gene: 8. In DNA form, the CDR3 reads TGCGCCAGCAGATTAATAGGGACTAACACAGATACGCAGTATTTT. It specifies CASRLIGTNTDTQYF.

The rearrangement joins TRBV4-3 to TRBJ2-5; D perhaps matches TRBD2 (5 bases). From germline, CDR1 is LGHNA and CDR2 YSLEER. CDR3 size: 19 residues. The V end was cut by 0 bases, the J end by 1 base, with 21 bases between. The CDR3 here is CASSQDHRRGSWSQETQYF. CDR3 sequence (DNA): TGCGCCAGCAGCCAAGATCATCGTCGAGGGAGTTGGAGCCAAGAGACCCAGTACTTC.

J is TRBJ1-4 and V is TRBV10-3; 8 bases align to TRBD1. The ends lost 2 bases at V and 4 bases at J; junction bases unmatched: 18. From germline, CDR1 is ENHRY and CDR2 SYGVKD. The CDR3 consists of 20 residues. The CDR3 region is CAISEPSLTTGGEDNEKLFF. The CDR3 nucleotides read TGTGCCATCAGTGAGCCCAGCCTTACTACAGGGGGTGAGGATAATGAAAAACTGTTTTTT.

The rearrangement joins TRBV19 to TRBJ2-1, with 7 positions matching TRBD1. V gave up 6 bases and J gave up 7 bases; unmatched junction bases: 6. This CDR3 has 13 amino acids. Germline V gene data show CDR1 as LNHDA and CDR2 as SQIVND (reference sequence). CDR3 sequence: CASSRAQGNEQFF. As DNA, the CDR3 is TGTGCCAGTAGCCGCGCACAGGGGAATGAGCAGTTCTTC.

This clone was seen a few times. A junction boundary mismatches the germline segment, possibly from a read error. V and J are TRBV7-9 and TRBJ1-1, with TRBD1 matching over 8 bases. The germline CDR1 and CDR2 sequences are SEHNR and FQNEAQ (reference sequence). This CDR3 is built from 13 residues. This CDR3 reads CSSSLQGETEAFF. The CDR3 bases are TGTTCCAGCAGCCTACAGGGGGAAACTGAAGCTTTCTTT.

V usage is TRBV28 and J usage is TRBJ1-5; 9 bases align to TRBD1. The CDR3 length is 15 residues. CDR1 and CDR2 (germline): MDHEN, SYDVKM. V trimming: 3 bases; J trimming: 5 bases; junction bases outside the gene matches: 5. CDR3 amino acids: CASSFRDRDYQPQHF. For the CDR3, the DNA is TGTGCCAGCAGTTTCAGGGACAGGGATTATCAGCCCCAGCATTTT.

A few counts support this clone. This chain joins TRBV19 and TRBJ1-1, with TRBD1 as a possible D gene (5 bases). Deletions cut 3 bases from V and 1 base from J, with 9 bases between. The CDR3 consists of 14 residues. The germline CDR1 and CDR2 sequences are LNHDA and SQIVND (reference sequence). The CDR3 loop is CASSIRQRNTEAFF. CDR3 coding DNA: TGTGCCAGTAGTATCCGACAGAGGAACACTGAAGCTTTCTTT.

V usage is TRBV25-1 and J usage is TRBJ2-5; 11 bases are a match to TRBD2. The J call may be incorrect, as the DNA end agrees better with TRBJ2-7. CDR3 length: 15 amino acids. Looked up from germline, CDR1 is MGHDK and CDR2 is SYGVNS. The CDR3 DNA is TGTGCCAGCAGTGAGCGGCTAGCGGGAGGTGGCGAGCAGTACTTC. Amino acid sequence: CASSERLAGGGEQYF.

The rearrangement links TRBV27 to TRBJ2-1; 10 positions match TRBD2. This CDR3 is 14 amino acids long. V was pared by 2 bases and J by 7 bases, with 2 bases of the junction left unmatched. Germline V CDR1 and CDR2: MNHEY, SMNVEV (reference sequence). The CDR3 region is CASSLRTSGNEQFF. For the CDR3, the DNA is TGTGCCAGCAGTTTACGGACTAGCGGAAATGAGCAGTTCTTC.

This chain links TRBV28 with TRBJ2-6, with 13 bases that match TRBD2. The V segment lost 3 bases and the J segment 4 bases; nucleotides outside the gene matches: 9. The CDR3 totals 19 residues. Germline lookup yields CDR1 MDHEN and CDR2 SYDVKM. CDR3 sequence (DNA): TGTGCCAGCAGTTTCCGTACCACTAGCGGGAGGGCCGGGGCCAACGTCCTGACTTTC. Translation gives CASSFRTTSGRAGANVLTF.